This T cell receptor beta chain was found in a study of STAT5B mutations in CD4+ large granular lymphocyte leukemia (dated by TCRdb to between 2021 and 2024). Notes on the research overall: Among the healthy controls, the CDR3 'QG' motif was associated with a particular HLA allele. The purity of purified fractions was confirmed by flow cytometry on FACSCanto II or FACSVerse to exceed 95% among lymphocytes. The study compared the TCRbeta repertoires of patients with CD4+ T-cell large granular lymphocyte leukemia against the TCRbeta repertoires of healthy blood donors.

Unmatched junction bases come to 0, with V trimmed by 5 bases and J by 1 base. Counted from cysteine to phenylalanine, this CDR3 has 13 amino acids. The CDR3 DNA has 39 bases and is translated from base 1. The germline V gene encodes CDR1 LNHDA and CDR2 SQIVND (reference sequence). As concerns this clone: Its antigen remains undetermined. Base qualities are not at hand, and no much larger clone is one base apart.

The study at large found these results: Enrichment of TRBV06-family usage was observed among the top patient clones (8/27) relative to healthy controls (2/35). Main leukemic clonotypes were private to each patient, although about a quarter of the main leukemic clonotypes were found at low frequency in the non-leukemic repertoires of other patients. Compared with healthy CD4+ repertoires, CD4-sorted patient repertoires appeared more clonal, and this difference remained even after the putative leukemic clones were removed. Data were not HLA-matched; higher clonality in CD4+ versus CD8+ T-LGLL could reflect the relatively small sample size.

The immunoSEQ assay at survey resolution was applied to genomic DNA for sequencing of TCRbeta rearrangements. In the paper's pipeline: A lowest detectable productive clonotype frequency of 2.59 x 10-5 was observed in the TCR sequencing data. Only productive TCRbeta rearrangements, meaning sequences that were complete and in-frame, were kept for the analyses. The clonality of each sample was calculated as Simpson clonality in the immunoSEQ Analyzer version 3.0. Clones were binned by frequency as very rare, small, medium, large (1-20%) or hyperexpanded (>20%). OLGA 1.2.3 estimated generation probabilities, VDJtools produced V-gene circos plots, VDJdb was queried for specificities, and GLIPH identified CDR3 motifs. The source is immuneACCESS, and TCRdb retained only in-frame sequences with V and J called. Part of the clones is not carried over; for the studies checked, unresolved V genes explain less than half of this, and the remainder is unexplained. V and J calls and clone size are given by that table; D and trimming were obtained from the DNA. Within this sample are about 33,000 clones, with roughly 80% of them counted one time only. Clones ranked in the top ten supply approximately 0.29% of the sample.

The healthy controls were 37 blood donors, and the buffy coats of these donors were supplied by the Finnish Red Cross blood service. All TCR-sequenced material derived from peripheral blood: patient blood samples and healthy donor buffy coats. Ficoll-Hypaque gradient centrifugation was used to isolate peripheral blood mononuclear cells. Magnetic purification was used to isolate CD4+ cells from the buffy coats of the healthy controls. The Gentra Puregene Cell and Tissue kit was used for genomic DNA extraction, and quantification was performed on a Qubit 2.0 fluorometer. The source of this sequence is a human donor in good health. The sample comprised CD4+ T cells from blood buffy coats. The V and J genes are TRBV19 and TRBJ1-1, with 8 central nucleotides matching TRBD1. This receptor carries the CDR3 CASSDRGNTEAFF. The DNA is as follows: TGTGCCAGTAGTGACAGGGGGAACACTGAAGCTTTCTTT.